This is a list of T cell receptor beta chains from one sample in a study of OX40 agonist ivuxolimab in advanced cancers. Produced via immunoSEQ multiplex PCR; TCRdb's table is partial and in-frame only. The table shows under 90,000 clones, with around 83% occurring only once. The material was CD4+ or CD8+ T cells sorted from blood, obtained in a trial of the OX40 agonist ivuxolimab. These receptors came from an adult with an advanced solid tumor such as melanoma, head and neck, liver or kidney cancer. The CDR3 runs from the conserved cysteine through the conserved F or W. The order of the fields is CDR3 DNA, CDR3 protein, J gene, D gene, clone size, V gene. The D gene is left open where the match is weak. A clone size is listed for some rows: how often the clone was seen (once, few, many), or a class if it is expanded.

TGTGCCAGCAGTTCCTTTATTCGCGGTCGCAGACTAGCGGGGGAAGAGACCCAGTACTTC CASSSFIRGRRLAGEETQYF TRBJ2-5 TRBD2 . TRBV27
TGTGCCAGCATCCTGCTGTGGGGGGCTAATTCACCCCTCCACTTT CASILLWGANSPLHF TRBJ1-6 . . TRBV6-1
TGTGCCAGCAGTGGGCAGGGGGCAAATTCTGGGGCCAACGTCCTGACTTTC CASSGQGANSGANVLTF TRBJ2-6 TRBD1 . TRBV2
TGTGCCAGCAGTGAAGACAGGGACTATGGCTACACCTTC CASSEDRDYGYTF TRBJ1-2 . once TRBV6-1
TGTGCCAGCTCACCTGGACAGGGGTCAAACTATGGCTACACCTTC CASSPGQGSNYGYTF TRBJ1-2 TRBD1 . TRBV18
TGTGCCAGCAGCTTAGTGGGCGGGGGACTGACAGATACGCAGTATTTT CASSLVGGGLTDTQYF TRBJ2-3 TRBD2 . TRBV7-8
TGTGCCAGCAGCTTAGAGGCCCCTCGGGAGGCTTTCTTT CASSLEAPREAFF TRBJ1-1 . . TRBV7-8
TGTGCCAGCAGTCGGGCGCCTGGGGCCAACGTCCTGACTTTC CASSRAPGANVLTF TRBJ2-6 . . TRBV6-1
TGTGCCAGTAGTGGGACGTTGAACACTGAAGCTTTCTTT CASSGTLNTEAFF TRBJ1-1 . few TRBV19
TGTGCCAGCAGCTTCCTAGGGGCAGGGGAGACCCAGTACTTC CASSFLGAGETQYF TRBJ2-5 . . TRBV13
TGTGCCAGCAGATATAGCAATCAGCCCCAGCATTTT CASRYSNQPQHF TRBJ1-5 . . TRBV28
TGTGCCAGCAGCCGACAGGGGGCTAGGTTGCCCCAGCATTTT CASSRQGARLPQHF TRBJ1-5 TRBD1 . TRBV6-5
TGCAGCGTGGGCAACACTGAAGCTTTCTTT CSVGNTEAFF TRBJ1-1 . . TRBV29-1
TGTGCCAGCAGCCTAGACAAATCGGGTCTCCACTACGAGCAGTACTTC CASSLDKSGLHYEQYF TRBJ2-7 . . TRBV5-4
TGTGCCAGCAGCCAAGATTCCCGGGCGGGCAATCAGCCCCAGCATTTT CASSQDSRAGNQPQHF TRBJ1-5 . . TRBV4-2
TGTGCCAGCAGCTTAAGACAGGGCCCTTCCTACGAGCAGTACTTC CASSLRQGPSYEQYF TRBJ2-7 TRBD1 . TRBV6-1
TGTGCCTGGAGCACTCAGGGGAATGAAAAACTGTTTTTT CAWSTQGNEKLFF TRBJ1-4 . few TRBV30
TGTGCCGCCGCTAGCGGGGGGGCTTTAGATACGCAGTATTTT CAAASGGALDTQYF TRBJ2-3 TRBD2 . TRBV10-3
TGTGCCTGGAGTGGGAGGACAGCCGGCTCTGGGGCCAACGTCCTGACTTTC CAWSGRTAGSGANVLTF TRBJ2-6 . . TRBV30
TGTGCCAGCAGCCAAGAGCGGTTGGGCACTGAAGCTTTCTTT CASSQERLGTEAFF TRBJ1-1 . . TRBV4-2
TGTGCCAGCAGCTATCGGACACACCAAGAGACCCAGTACTTC CASSYRTHQETQYF TRBJ2-5 . . TRBV21-1
TGTGCCAGTAGTATAGGGCAGGGGGCCAACACCGGGGAGCTGTTTTTT CASSIGQGANTGELFF TRBJ2-2 TRBD1 . TRBV19
TGTGCCAGTAGTCCGACGGGTAGCGGGGCCGGTTACGAGCAGTACTTC CASSPTGSGAGYEQYF TRBJ2-7 TRBD2 . TRBV19
TGTGCCAGCAGTGAGTCAGGAGCAAACTATGGCTACACCTTC CASSESGANYGYTF TRBJ1-2 . . TRBV6-1
TGCGCCAGCAGTGATCCGAAAAGGGTTCGGGGCTACACCTTC CASSDPKRVRGYTF TRBJ1-2 . once TRBV10-1
TGTGCCAGCAGTGCCCAGTTGAACACTGAAGCTTTCTTT CASSAQLNTEAFF TRBJ1-1 . . TRBV6-1
TGTGCCAGCAGCTCAGGGATCGGCTACACCTTC CASSSGIGYTF TRBJ1-2 . . TRBV6-5
TGTGCCAGTATTCTAAGGTGGGAAGCTTTCTTT CASILRWEAFF TRBJ1-1 . . TRBV19
TGTGCCAGCAGGGGAGGGGCCACTGAAGCTTTCTTT CASRGGATEAFF TRBJ1-1 . . TRBV6-5
TGCGCCAGCAGCACAGGACTAGTAGATACGCAGTATTTT CASSTGLVDTQYF TRBJ2-3 TRBD2 . TRBV5-1
TGTGCCAGCAGCCAAGATCTGACTAGCGGGAACTACGAGCAGTACTTC CASSQDLTSGNYEQYF TRBJ2-7 TRBD2 . TRBV4-2
TGTGCCAGTAGTATCGGCCAGGGCTATGGCTACACCTTC CASSIGQGYGYTF TRBJ1-2 . . TRBV19
TGTGCCAGCAGCTTCGGCAGTAACACCGGGGAGCTGTTTTTT CASSFGSNTGELFF TRBJ2-2 . . TRBV11-3
TGCGCCAGCAGCCACGGGGGGAACAATGAGCAGTTCTTC CASSHGGNNEQFF TRBJ2-1 TRBD2 . TRBV5-1
TGTGCCAGCAGTGAACCGGGACAGGGGAATGAAAAACTGTTTTTT CASSEPGQGNEKLFF TRBJ1-4 TRBD1 . TRBV6-1
TGTGCCAGCAGTGTTGGGTGGGGGGATACGCAGTATTTT CASSVGWGDTQYF TRBJ2-3 . . TRBV6-1
TGTGCCTGGAGGCCACAGGGGGCAGGTGGCTACACCTTC CAWRPQGAGGYTF TRBJ1-2 TRBD1 . TRBV30
TGCGCCAGCAGCCAGGACGGGACAGGCTATGGCTACACCTTC CASSQDGTGYGYTF TRBJ1-2 TRBD1 . TRBV5-1
TGTGCCAGCAGGCCAAAGGAGGACAGGGCCTTAGCCAAAAACATTCAGTACTTC CASRPKEDRALAKNIQYF TRBJ2-4 TRBD1 few TRBV25-1
TGTGCCTGGAGTACAGGGTTTGTCTACACCTTC CAWSTGFVYTF TRBJ1-2 . . TRBV30
TGTGCCTGGAGTCACCCCGAAAACATTCAGTACTTC CAWSHPENIQYF TRBJ2-4 . . TRBV30
TGTGCCAGCAGTTTCAGGGTTCGCACCCTCCACTTT CASSFRVRTLHF TRBJ1-6 . few TRBV6-5
TGTGCCAGCAGTACCGGACAGTCAACTAATGAAAAACTGTTTTTT CASSTGQSTNEKLFF TRBJ1-4 . . TRBV6-5
TGTGCCAGCAGCCCGGACAGGGGCTATGGCTACACCTTC CASSPDRGYGYTF TRBJ1-2 TRBD1 . TRBV6-6
TGTGCCAGTAGTCGGGGGACAGGGGAGACCCAGTACTTC CASSRGTGETQYF TRBJ2-5 TRBD1 . TRBV19
TGTGCCATCAGGCAGGCCGATCGTAGCACCGGGGAGCTGTTTTTT CAIRQADRSTGELFF TRBJ2-2 . . TRBV10-3
TGTGCCAGCAGCAGCTCGGGACCCACTGCGCCCCAGCATTTT CASSSSGPTAPQHF TRBJ1-5 . . TRBV6-6
TGTGCCAGCAGTTTAGAGGTCTCCGGCTCCTACAATGAGCAGTTCTTC CASSLEVSGSYNEQFF TRBJ2-1 . . TRBV27
TGCAGCGTTGAAAGGGGCCCCGCTACGCAGTATTTT CSVERGPATQYF TRBJ2-3 . few TRBV29-1
TGTGCCAGCTCACCACGGGGAAATAATGAAAAACTGTTTTTT CASSPRGNNEKLFF TRBJ1-4 . . TRBV18